A few counts support the clone carrying this T cell receptor beta chain. This entry comes from a study of blood T cells in healthy people across ages. The CDR3 is 16 residues long. Per the germline V gene, CDR1 is SGDLS and CDR2 is YYNGEE. The V and J ends lost 0 bases and 5 bases respectively, with 17 bases between them. Using a J-beta primer mix together with a sample-barcoded 5' primer, a second PCR was run for roughly 6 to 12 cycles. TCRdb passed the 5' RACE reads through MiXCR, listing each CDR3 protein once. Among some 1.8 million distinct CDR3 sequences listed, roughly 43% were seen once. This receptor was identified in a human donor in good health. The chain uses TRBV9 and TRBJ2-5; a weak D match, TRBD2 (7 bases). Sample: blood. CDR3 residues: CASSVEGGLRLETQYF. The CDR3 DNA reads as TGTGCCAGCAGCGTAGAGGGGGGGCTTCGTTTGGAGACCCAGTACTTC.